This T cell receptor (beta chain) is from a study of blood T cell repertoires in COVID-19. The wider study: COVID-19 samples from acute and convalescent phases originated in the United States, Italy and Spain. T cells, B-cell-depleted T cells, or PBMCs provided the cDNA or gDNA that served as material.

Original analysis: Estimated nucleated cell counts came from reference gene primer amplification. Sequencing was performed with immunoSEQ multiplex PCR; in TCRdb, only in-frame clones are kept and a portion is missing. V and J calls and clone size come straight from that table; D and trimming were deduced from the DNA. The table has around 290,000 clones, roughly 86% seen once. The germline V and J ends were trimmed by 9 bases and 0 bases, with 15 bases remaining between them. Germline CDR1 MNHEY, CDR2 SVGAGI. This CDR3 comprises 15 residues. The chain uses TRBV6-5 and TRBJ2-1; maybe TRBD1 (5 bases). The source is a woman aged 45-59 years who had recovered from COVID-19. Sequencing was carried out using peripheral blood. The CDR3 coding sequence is TGTGCCAGACCGCCTCAGGGTTCCTCCTACAATGAGCAGTTCTTC. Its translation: CARPPQGSSYNEQFF.